Below, 17 T cell receptor beta chains from the same sample are listed, as sequenced in a study of monozygotic twins with inflammatory bowel disease. TCRdb re-called the 5' RACE reads and catalogs CDR3 proteins one per entry, DNA excluded. The listing contains some 300,000 distinct CDR3 sequences. Specimen: blood. The receptors here all came from a human donor with ulcerative colitis or Crohn's disease, or a healthy co-twin of an affected twin (not recorded which).

The chain combines TRBV12-3 or TRBV12-4 with TRBJ2-7. This CDR3 comprises 13 residues. CDR3 protein: CASSQSLPYEQYF.

The chain carries TRBV29-1 and TRBJ1-3; TCRdb calls TRBD1, which cannot be checked without DNA. Germline V gene sequence: CDR1 SQVTM, CDR2 ANQGSEA. This CDR3 spans 14 amino acids. The CDR3 region is CSAGQGGSGNTIYF.

The chain uses TRBV24-1 and TRBJ1-5; with no DNA, the TCRdb D assignment of TRBD1 cannot be verified. The CDR3 sequence is 14 residues long. The germline V gene has CDR1 KGHDR and CDR2 SFDVKD. The CDR3: CATSGEDSDQPQHF.

V is TRBV7-9 and J is TRBJ1-4; TCRdb outputs TRBD1, but without DNA this stays unchecked. CDR1 and CDR2 from the germline V gene are SEHNR and FQNEAQ (reference sequence). CDR3 length: 15 residues. The CDR3 sequence: CATTSLGLGDEKLFF. Looking up the rest from reference TRBV7-9 and TRBJ1-4 gives the full variable domain: DTGVSQNPRHKITKRGQNVTFRCDPISEHNRLYWYRQTLGQGPEFLTYFQNEAQLEKSRLLSDRFSAERPKGSFSTLEIQRTEQGDSAMYLCATTSLGLGDEKLFFGSGTQLSVL.

The rearrangement links TRBV10-1 to TRBJ2-1; checking the TCRdb D call of TRBD2 is not possible without DNA. CDR1 is WNHNN, CDR2 SYGVQD, per germline (reference sequence). The CDR3 length is 19 residues. This chain's CDR3 is CASSESGRRGLAGGGEQFF.

The chain joins TRBV20-1 to TRBJ2-2; the TRBD1 assignment by TCRdb is unverifiable without DNA. Germline V CDR1 and CDR2: DFQATT, SNEGSKA (reference sequence). The CDR3 is 14 residues long. This CDR3 is CSAAGTGDSGELFF.

The V gene is TRBV7-9, the J gene TRBJ2-5. The CDR3 extends over 12 amino acids. Germline V lookup: CDR1 SEHNR, CDR2 FQNEAQ (reference sequence). This CDR3 is CASSSFGETQYF.

The gene calls are TRBV5-1 and TRBJ1-6; TCRdb calls TRBD1, which cannot be checked without DNA. CDR1 and CDR2 from the germline V gene are SGHRS and YFSETQ. The CDR3 contains 14 residues. Here the CDR3 reads CASSTDRNNSPLHF. The complete variable domain, with remaining parts taken from reference TRBV5-1 and TRBJ1-6, reads KAGVTQTPRYLIKTRGQQVTLSCSPISGHRSVSWYQQTPGQGLQFLFEYFSETQRNKGNFPGRFSGRQFSNSRSEMNVSTLELGDSALYLCASSTDRNNSPLHFGNGTRLTVT.

This chain's CDR3 is CASSSQTSGGFF. The V call is TRBV7-9, the J call TRBJ2-1; TCRdb selects TRBD1, and the lack of DNA leaves this call unchecked. Germline V gene lookup returns CDR1 SEHNR and CDR2 FQNEAQ (reference sequence). The CDR3 spans 12 residues.

This sequence joins TRBV28 and TRBJ2-2; TCRdb gives TRBD2 as the D gene, but with no DNA this cannot be confirmed. Germline V lookup: CDR1 MDHEN, CDR2 SYDVKM. The CDR3 spans 18 residues. This CDR3 reads CASSMRPPGLAVTGELFF.

The chain is built from TRBV30 and TRBJ2-1; TCRdb outputs TRBD2, but without DNA this stays unchecked. Per the germline V gene, CDR1 is GTSNPN and CDR2 is SVGIG (reference sequence). This CDR3 has 15 amino acids. The CDR3 is CAWSVGIAAYNEQFF.

The chain couples TRBV28 to TRBJ2-7; the TCRdb D gene call, TRBD1, has no DNA to confirm it. From germline, CDR1 is MDHEN and CDR2 SYDVKM. CDR3 size: 15 residues. The CDR3 loop is CASSSTGGQAYEQYF.

The CDR3 loop is CASSYRFTDTQYF. This chain links TRBV6-5 with TRBJ2-3. Germline values: CDR1 MNHEY, CDR2 SVGAGI. The CDR3 contains 13 residues.

V gene TRBV28 combines with J gene TRBJ2-5. This CDR3 comprises 14 residues. Germline V gene sequence: CDR1 MDHEN, CDR2 SYDVKM. CDR3 protein: CASSLLGSTETQYF.

The V call is TRBV20-1, the J call TRBJ2-2; TCRdb proposes TRBD1, but this gene call is untestable without DNA. The CDR3 is 16 residues long. Germline V gene sequence: CDR1 DFQATT, CDR2 SNEGSKA (reference sequence). CDR3 residues: CSAPLYRELFTGELFF.

The chain uses TRBV27 and TRBJ2-7; TCRdb gives TRBD2 as the D gene, but with no DNA this cannot be confirmed. The CDR3 has 15 residues. CDR1 is MNHEY and CDR2 is SMNVEV in the germline V gene (reference sequence). The CDR3 reads CASSFGRTPAYEQYF.

The chain employs TRBV18 and TRBJ2-1; without DNA, the TCRdb call of TRBD1 cannot be checked. This CDR3 spans 15 amino acids. Germline assignment: CDR1 KGHSH and CDR2 LQKENI. The CDR3 sequence: CASSDRQGAGNEQFF.